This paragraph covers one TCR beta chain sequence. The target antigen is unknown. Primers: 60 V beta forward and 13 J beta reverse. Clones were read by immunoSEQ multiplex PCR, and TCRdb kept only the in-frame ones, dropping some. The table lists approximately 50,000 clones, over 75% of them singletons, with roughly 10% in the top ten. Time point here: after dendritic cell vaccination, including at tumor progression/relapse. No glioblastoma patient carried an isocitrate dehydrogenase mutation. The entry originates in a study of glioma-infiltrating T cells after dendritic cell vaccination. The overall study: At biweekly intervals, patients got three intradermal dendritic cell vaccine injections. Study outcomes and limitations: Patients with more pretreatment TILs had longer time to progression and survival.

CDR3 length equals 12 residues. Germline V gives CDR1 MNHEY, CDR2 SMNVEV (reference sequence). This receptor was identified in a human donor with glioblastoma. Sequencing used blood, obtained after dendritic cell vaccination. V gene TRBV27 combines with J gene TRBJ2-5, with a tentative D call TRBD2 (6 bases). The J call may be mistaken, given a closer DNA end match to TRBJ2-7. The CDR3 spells CASSPSGSEQYF. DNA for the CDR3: TGTGCCAGCAGTCCGAGCGGGTCCGAGCAGTACTTC.